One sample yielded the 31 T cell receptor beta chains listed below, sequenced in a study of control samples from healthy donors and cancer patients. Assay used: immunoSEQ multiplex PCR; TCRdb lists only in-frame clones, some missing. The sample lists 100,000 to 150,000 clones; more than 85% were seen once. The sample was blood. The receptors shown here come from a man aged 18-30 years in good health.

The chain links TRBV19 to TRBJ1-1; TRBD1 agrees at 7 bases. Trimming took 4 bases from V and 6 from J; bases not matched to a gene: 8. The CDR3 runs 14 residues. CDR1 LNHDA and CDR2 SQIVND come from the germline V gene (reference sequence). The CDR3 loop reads CASSTLQGSAEAFF. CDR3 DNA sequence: TGTGCCAGTAGTACCCTACAGGGGAGTGCTGAAGCTTTCTTT.

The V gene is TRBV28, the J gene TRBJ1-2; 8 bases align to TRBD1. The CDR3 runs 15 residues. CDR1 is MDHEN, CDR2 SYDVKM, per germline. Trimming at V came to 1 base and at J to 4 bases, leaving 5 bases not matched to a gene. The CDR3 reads CASSLSRGPIYGYTF. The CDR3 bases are TGTGCCAGCAGTTTATCCAGGGGGCCCATCTATGGCTACACCTTC.

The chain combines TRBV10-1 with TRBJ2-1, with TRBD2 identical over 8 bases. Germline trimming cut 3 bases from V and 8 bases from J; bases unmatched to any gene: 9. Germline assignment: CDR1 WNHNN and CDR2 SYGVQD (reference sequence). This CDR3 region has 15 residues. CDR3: CASSESSGSRDEQFF. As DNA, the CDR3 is TGCGCCAGCAGTGAATCCAGCGGGAGTCGCGATGAGCAGTTCTTC.

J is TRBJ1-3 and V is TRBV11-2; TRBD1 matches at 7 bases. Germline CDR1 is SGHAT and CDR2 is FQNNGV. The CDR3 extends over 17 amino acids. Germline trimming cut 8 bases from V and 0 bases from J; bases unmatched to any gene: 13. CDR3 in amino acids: CASLRSGQLSSGNTIYF. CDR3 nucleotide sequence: TGTGCCAGCTTACGATCGGGACAGCTAAGCTCTGGAAACACCATATATTTT.

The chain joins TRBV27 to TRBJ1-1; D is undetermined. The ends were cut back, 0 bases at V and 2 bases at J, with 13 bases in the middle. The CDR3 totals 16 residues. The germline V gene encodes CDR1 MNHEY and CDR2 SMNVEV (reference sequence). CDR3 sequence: CASSLSYGWRNTEAFF. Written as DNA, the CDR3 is TGTGCCAGCAGTTTATCGTATGGCTGGAGAAACACTGAAGCTTTCTTT.

CDR3 in amino acids: CASSRDRYWNEQFF. The DNA for the CDR3 is TGTGCCAGCAGTCGAGACAGGTATTGGAATGAGCAGTTCTTC. This rearrangement joins TRBV6-5 to TRBJ2-1; D might be TRBD1 (6 bases). This CDR3 contains 14 residues. Germline values: CDR1 MNHEY, CDR2 SVGAGI. V was trimmed by 5 bases and J by 7 bases, leaving 15 bases between them.

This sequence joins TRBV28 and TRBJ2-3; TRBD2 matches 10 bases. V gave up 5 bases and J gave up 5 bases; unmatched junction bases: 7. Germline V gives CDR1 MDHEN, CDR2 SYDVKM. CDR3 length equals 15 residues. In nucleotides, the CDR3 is TGTGCCAGCAGTCCCCTGGAGCGGGAGGGAGATACGCAGTATTTT. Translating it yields CASSPLEREGDTQYF.

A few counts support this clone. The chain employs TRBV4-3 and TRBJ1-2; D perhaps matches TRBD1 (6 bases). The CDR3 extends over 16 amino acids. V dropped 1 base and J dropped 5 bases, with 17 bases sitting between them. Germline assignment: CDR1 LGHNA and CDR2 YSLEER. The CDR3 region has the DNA TGCGCCAGCAGCCAAGTGCCACAGGGTAGGGGTTATGGCTACACCTTC. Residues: CASSQVPQGRGYGYTF.

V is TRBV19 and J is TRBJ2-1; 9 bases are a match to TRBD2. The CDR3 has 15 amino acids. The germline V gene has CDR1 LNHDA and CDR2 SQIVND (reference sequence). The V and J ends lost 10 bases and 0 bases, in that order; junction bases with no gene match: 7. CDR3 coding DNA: TGTGCCACCACTAGCGGGTCTTACTCCTACAATGAGCAGTTCTTC. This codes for CATTSGSYSYNEQFF.

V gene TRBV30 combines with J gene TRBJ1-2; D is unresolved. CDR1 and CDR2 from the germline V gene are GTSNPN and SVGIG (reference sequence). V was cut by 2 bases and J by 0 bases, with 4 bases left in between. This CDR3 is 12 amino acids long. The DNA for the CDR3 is TGTGCCTGGAGTCAAGCTAACTATGGCTACACCTTC. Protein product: CAWSQANYGYTF.

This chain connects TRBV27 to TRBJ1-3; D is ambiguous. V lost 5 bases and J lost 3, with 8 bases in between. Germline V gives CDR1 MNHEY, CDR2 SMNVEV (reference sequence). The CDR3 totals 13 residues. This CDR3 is CASSGRRGNTIYF. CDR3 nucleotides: TGTGCCAGCAGTGGTCGACGTGGAAACACCATATATTTT.

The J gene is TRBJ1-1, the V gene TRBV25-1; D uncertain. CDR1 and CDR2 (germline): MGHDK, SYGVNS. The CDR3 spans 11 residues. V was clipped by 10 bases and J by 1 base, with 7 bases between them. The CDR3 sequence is CATLKNTEAFF. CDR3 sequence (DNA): TGTGCCACCCTCAAGAACACTGAAGCTTTCTTT.

The CDR3 nucleotides read TGCGCCAGCAGCCAAGATCTTTTGGAGGAGTTCGGGGAAGAAGCCAAAAACATTCAGTACTTC. Translation: CASSQDLLEEFGEEAKNIQYF. The chain is built from TRBV4-3 and TRBJ2-4; possible D gene TRBD2, 5 bases. The V gene lost 0 bases and the J gene lost 0 bases, with 24 bases spanning the gap. This CDR3 is built from 21 residues. The V gene's germline CDR1 is LGHNA and CDR2 YSLEER.

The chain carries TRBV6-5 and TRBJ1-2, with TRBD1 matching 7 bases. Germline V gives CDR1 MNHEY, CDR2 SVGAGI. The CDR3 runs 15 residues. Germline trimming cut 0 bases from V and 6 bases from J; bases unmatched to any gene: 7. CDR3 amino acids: CASSYSEGASNGYTF. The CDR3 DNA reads TGTGCCAGCAGTTACTCGGAGGGGGCGTCAAATGGCTACACCTTC.

This CDR3 reads CASSKDNQYEQYF. CDR3 bases: TGTGCCAGCAGCAAGGACAACCAGTACGAGCAGTACTTC. The gene calls are TRBV9 and TRBJ2-7, with D possibly matching TRBD1 (5 bases). Germline CDR1 SGDLS, CDR2 YYNGEE. Trimming cost V 4 bases and J 4 bases, with 12 bases left between them. The CDR3 is made up of 13 amino acids.

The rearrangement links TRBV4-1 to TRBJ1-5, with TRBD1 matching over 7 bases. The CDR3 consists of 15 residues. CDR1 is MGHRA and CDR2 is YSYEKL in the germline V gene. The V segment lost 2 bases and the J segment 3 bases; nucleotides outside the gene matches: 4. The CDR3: CASSQPGQFNQPQHF. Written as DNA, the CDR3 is TGCGCCAGCAGCCAACCGGGACAGTTCAATCAGCCCCAGCATTTT.

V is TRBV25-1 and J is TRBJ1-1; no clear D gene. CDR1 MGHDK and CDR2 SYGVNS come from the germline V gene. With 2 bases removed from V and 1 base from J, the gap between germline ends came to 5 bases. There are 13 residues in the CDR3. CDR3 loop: CASSELPNTEAFF. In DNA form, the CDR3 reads TGTGCCAGCAGTGAACTCCCGAACACTGAAGCTTTCTTT.

The CDR3 bases are TGCGCCAGCAGCGCGGGACACCCGAACACTGAAGCTTTCTTT. Protein sequence: CASSAGHPNTEAFF. The rearrangement joins TRBV5-1 to TRBJ1-1, with D maybe TRBD1 (6 bases). The CDR3 has 14 residues. The germline gives CDR1 SGHRS, CDR2 YFSETQ. The ends were cut back, 4 bases at V and 1 base at J, with 11 bases in the middle. Full variable domain (missing parts from reference TRBV5-1 and TRBJ1-1): KAGVTQTPRYLIKTRGQQVTLSCSPISGHRSVSWYQQTPGQGLQFLFEYFSETQRNKGNFPGRFSGRQFSNSRSEMNVSTLELGDSALYLCASSAGHPNTEAFFGQGTRLTVV.

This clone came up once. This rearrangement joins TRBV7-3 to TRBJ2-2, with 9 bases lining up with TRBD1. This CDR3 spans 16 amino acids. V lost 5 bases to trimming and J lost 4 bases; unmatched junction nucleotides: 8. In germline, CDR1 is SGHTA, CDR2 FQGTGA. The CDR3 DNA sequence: TGTGCCAGCAGCAACTCCCGGGACAGGGCCACCGGGGAGCTGTTTTTT. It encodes CASSNSRDRATGELFF. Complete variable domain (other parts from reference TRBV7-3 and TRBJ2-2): GAGVSQTPSNKVTEKGKYVELRCDPISGHTALYWYRQSLGQGPEFLIYFQGTGAADDSGLPNDRFFAVRPEGSVSTLKIQRTERGDSAVYLCASSNSRDRATGELFFGEGSRLTVL.

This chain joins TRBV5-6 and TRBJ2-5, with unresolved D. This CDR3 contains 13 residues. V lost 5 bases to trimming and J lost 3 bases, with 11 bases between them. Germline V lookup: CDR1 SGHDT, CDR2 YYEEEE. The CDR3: CASSSVHEETQYF. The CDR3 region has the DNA TGTGCCAGCAGTTCAGTACATGAAGAGACCCAGTACTTC. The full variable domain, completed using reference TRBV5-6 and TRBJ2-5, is DAGVTQSPTHLIKTRGQQVTLRCSPKSGHDTVSWYQQALGQGPQFIFQYYEEEERQRGNFPDRFSGHQFPNYSSELNVNALLLGDSALYLCASSSVHEETQYFGPGTRLLVL.

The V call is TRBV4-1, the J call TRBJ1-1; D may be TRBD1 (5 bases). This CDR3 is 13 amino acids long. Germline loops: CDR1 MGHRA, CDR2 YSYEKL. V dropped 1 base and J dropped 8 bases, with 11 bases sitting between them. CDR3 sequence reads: CASSQVQGLEAFF. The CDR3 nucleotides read TGCGCCAGCAGCCAAGTCCAGGGCCTGGAAGCTTTCTTT.

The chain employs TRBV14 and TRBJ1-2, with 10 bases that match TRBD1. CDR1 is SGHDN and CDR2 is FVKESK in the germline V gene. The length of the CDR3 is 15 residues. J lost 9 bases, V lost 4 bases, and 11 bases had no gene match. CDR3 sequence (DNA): TGTGCCAGCAGCCCGAGGGGACAGGGGATTATCCGCTACACCTTC. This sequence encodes CASSPRGQGIIRYTF.

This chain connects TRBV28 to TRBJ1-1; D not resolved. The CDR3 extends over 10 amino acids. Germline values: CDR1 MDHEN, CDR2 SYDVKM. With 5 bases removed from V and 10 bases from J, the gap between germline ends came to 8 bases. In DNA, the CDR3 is TGTGCCAGCAGTCACCTAGCAGCTTTCTTT. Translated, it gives CASSHLAAFF.

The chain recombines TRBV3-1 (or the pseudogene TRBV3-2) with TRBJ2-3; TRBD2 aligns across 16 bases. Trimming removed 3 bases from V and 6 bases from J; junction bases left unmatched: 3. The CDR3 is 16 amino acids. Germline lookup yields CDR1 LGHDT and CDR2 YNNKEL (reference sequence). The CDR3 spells CASSHRGLAGGDTQYF. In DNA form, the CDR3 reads TGTGCCAGCAGCCACCGGGGACTAGCGGGAGGGGATACGCAGTATTTT.

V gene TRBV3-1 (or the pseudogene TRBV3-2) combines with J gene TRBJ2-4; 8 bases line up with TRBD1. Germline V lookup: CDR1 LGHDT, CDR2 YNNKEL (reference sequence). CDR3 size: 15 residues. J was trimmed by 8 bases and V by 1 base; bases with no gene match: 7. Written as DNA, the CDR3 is TGTGCCAGCAGCCAAGGGGTCCAGGGGGCACACATTCAGTACTTC. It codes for CASSQGVQGAHIQYF.

This CDR3 reads CASSYWPREESYEQYF. In nucleotides, the CDR3 is TGTGCCAGCAGTTACTGGCCAAGGGAAGAGTCCTACGAGCAGTACTTC. The V gene is TRBV6-2 or TRBV6-3, the J gene TRBJ2-7; D ambiguous. V was shortened by 1 base and J by 1 base, with 14 bases between the two germline ends. CDR3 size: 16 residues. The germline CDR1 and CDR2 sequences are MNHEY and SVGEGT.

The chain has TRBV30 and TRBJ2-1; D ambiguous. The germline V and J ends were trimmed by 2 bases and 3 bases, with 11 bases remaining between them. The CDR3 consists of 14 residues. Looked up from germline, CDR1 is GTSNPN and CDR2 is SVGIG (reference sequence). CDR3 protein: CAWSTGPDYNEQFF. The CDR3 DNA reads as TGTGCCTGGAGTACCGGCCCAGACTACAATGAGCAGTTCTTC. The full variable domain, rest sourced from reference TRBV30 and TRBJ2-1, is SQTIHQWPATLVQPVGSPLSLECTVEGTSNPNLYWYRQAAGRGLQLLFYSVGIGQISSEVPQNLSASRPQDRQFILSSKKLLLSDSGFYLCAWSTGPDYNEQFFGPGTRLTVL.

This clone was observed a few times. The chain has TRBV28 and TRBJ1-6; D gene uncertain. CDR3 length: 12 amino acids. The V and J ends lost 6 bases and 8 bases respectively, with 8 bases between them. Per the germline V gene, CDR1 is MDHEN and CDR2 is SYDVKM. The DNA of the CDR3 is TGTGCCAGCAGGGGAATTTATTCACCCCTCCACTTT. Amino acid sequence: CASRGIYSPLHF. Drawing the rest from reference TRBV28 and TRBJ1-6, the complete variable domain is DVKVTQSSRYLVKRTGEKVFLECVQDMDHENMFWYRQDPGLGLRLIYFSYDVKMKEKGDIPEGYSVSREKKERFSLILESASTNQTSMYLCASRGIYSPLHFGNGTRLTVT.

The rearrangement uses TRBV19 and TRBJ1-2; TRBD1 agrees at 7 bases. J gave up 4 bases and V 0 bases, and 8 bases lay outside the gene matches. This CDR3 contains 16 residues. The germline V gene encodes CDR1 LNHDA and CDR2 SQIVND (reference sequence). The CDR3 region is CASSIDQVRGSYGYTF. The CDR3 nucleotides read TGTGCCAGTAGTATAGATCAAGTCAGGGGGAGCTATGGCTACACCTTC.

The CDR3 nucleotides are TGTGCCACTTCACAGGGGACCACTGAAGCTTTCTTT. Its translation is CATSQGTTEAFF. This chain links TRBV24-1 with TRBJ1-1; 7 bases line up with TRBD1. The CDR3 covers 12 residues. The V segment lost 10 bases and the J segment 4 bases; nucleotides outside the gene matches: 5. The germline CDR1 and CDR2 sequences are KGHDR and SFDVKD.

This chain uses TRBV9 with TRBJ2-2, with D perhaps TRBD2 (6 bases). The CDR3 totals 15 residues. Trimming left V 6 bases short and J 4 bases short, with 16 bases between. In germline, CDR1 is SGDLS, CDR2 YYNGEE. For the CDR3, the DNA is TGTGCCAGCAACGTGGAGGGAGTGGGCACCGGGGAGCTGTTTTTT. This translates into CASNVEGVGTGELFF. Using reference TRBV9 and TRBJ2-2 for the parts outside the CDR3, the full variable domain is DSGVTQTPKHLITATGQRVTLRCSPRSGDLSVYWYQQSLDQGLQFLIQYYNGEERAKGNILERFSAQQFPDLHSELNLSSLELGDSALYFCASNVEGVGTGELFFGEGSRLTVL.